The clone carrying this T cell receptor (beta chain) occurred many times. Its antigen is not identified. The sample is drawn from a study of T-cell memory formation after mild COVID-19. The study's findings and limits: Among CD4+ contracting clones, most were CM and EM, and CD8+ ones EMRA.

MiXCR, applied by TCRdb to the 5' RACE reads, yields one record per CDR3 protein. The data hold more than 80,000 distinct CDR3 sequences, with over 10% observed a single time. Germline CDR1 and CDR2: MNHEY and SMNVEV (reference sequence). CDR3 size: 19 residues. V lost 5 bases and J 0 bases, leaving 23 bases between the germline ends. V gene TRBV27 combines with J gene TRBJ2-1; D is unresolved. The source is an adult woman who had mild COVID-19 (a few samples of this study predate the infection). Cell type and time point are not known. The source material was PBMCs or a T cell subset sorted from them (not recorded which). CDR3 DNA: TGTGCCAGCAGTCCACGCCTAGTCCTGAAACAGAGCTCCTACAATGAGCAGTTCTTC. Protein product: CASSPRLVLKQSSYNEQFF.